A single TCR beta chain is shown here with its context. Authors' analysis steps: Researchers report that nucleated cell counts were estimated from reference gene primer amplification. Clones were sequenced by immunoSEQ multiplex PCR, and TCRdb holds only the in-frame ones, with some missing. That table is the source of V, J and clone size, and D and trimming were worked out from the DNA. The table lists 150,000 to 250,000 clones, around 80% of them singletons. This sample was included in a study of blood T cell repertoires in COVID-19. Study-wide background: Acute and convalescent COVID-19 specimens originated in the United States, Italy and Spain. In each case, the material was cDNA or gDNA derived from T cells, B-cell-depleted T cells, or PBMCs.

The sample taken for sequencing was peripheral blood. The source of this sequence is a human donor with acute or convalescent COVID-19. The donor label of this sample is uncertain.

CDR3 sequence reads: CASSERTDEKLFF. The CDR3 coding sequence is TGTGCCAGCAGTGAAAGGACAGATGAAAAACTGTTTTTT. This rearrangement joins TRBV2 to TRBJ1-4, with TRBD1 as a possible D gene (6 bases). Trimming shortened V by 2 bases and J by 6 bases, and 7 bases separated the two germline ends. The CDR3 extends over 13 amino acids. The germline CDR1 and CDR2 sequences are SNHLY and FYNNEI.